This T cell receptor (beta chain) was profiled in a study of patients and donors after allogeneic stem cell transplantation. TCRdb re-called the RT-PCR reads with MiXCR, one entry per CDR3 protein. Of some 960,000 distinct CDR3 sequences detected, under 20% appear once; the ten largest clones hold 5.5% to 6.5%. The germline CDR1 and CDR2 sequences are SGDLS and YYNGEE. The CDR3 has 15 amino acids. V was pared by 4 bases and J by 2 bases, with 5 bases of the junction left unmatched. This clonotype was counted a few times. The material sequenced was blood, either unsorted or a sorted T cell fraction (not recorded which). The clonotype originates from a human donor who was either an allogeneic HSCT recipient or a stem cell or donor lymphocyte infusion donor (not recorded which). It is not recorded whose cells these are; they may come from a transplant donor. This chain uses TRBV9 with TRBJ1-3; 8 nucleotides line up with TRBD1. CDR3 amino acids: CASSTGGEAGNTIYF. The CDR3 DNA sequence: TGTGCCAGCAGCACAGGGGGTGAGGCTGGAAACACCATATATTTT. Variable domain in full (rest from reference TRBV9 and TRBJ1-3): DSGVTQTPKHLITATGQRVTLRCSPRSGDLSVYWYQQSLDQGLQFLIQYYNGEERAKGNILERFSAQQFPDLHSELNLSSLELGDSALYFCASSTGGEAGNTIYFGEGSWLTVV.